One sample yielded the 20 T cell receptor beta chains listed below, sequenced in a study of T-cell memory formation after mild COVID-19 (dated by TCRdb to the early 2020s). Library preparation used 5' RACE. Instrument on record: Illumina NovaSeq 6000. TCRdb handled the public reads itself, with Q25 trimming in fastp and clone calling in MiXCR, and kept productive beta chains. When rows share a CDR3 protein, they turn into one entry using the most common DNA and genes. The sample contains 450,000 to 650,000 distinct CDR3 sequences, about a sixth of them found a single time. Of the sample, around 12% is held by the ten largest clones. Sequencing used PBMCs or a T cell subset sorted from them (not recorded which). Every receptor here comes from an adult woman who had mild COVID-19 (a few samples of this study predate the infection). The sample titles of this study are shuffled in the database, so cell type and time point are left out; the donor was told from shared clones.

The chain has TRBV27 and TRBJ1-1, with D unresolved. V dropped 1 base and J dropped 1 base, with 7 bases sitting between them. The CDR3 is 14 residues long. Germline values: CDR1 MNHEY, CDR2 SMNVEV (reference sequence). Here the CDR3 reads CASSLYTRNTEAFF. DNA of the CDR3: TGTGCCAGCAGTTTATATACAAGGAACACTGAAGCTTTCTTT.

The rearrangement joins TRBV29-1 to TRBJ1-1; the D gene is possibly TRBD1 (5 bases). This CDR3 comprises 12 residues. CDR1 and CDR2 from the germline V gene are SQVTM and ANQGSEA. Trimming took off 4 bases at V and 1 base at J, with 7 bases between the two ends. CDR3 sequence: CSVGTGNTEAFF. Here the CDR3 DNA reads TGCAGCGTTGGTACAGGGAACACTGAAGCTTTCTTT. The full variable domain, completed using reference TRBV29-1 and TRBJ1-1, is SAVISQKPSRDICQRGTSLTIQCQVDSQVTMMFWYRQQPGQSLTLIATANQGSEATYESGFVIDKFPISRPNLTFSTLTVSNMSPEDSSIYLCSVGTGNTEAFFGQGTRLTVV.

The chain couples TRBV6-5 to TRBJ2-7, with 8 bases fitting TRBD2. Germline V gives CDR1 MNHEY, CDR2 SVGAGI. The CDR3 loop spans 17 amino acids. The V gene end was trimmed by 0 bases and the J gene end by 4 bases; junction bases not matched to a gene: 11. CDR3 DNA: TGTGCCAGCAGTTACTCCTGGTTAGGTAGCGGGAAATACGAGCAGTACTTC. Protein: CASSYSWLGSGKYEQYF.

This clonotype appeared a few times. The chain has TRBV3-1 and TRBJ2-1; 14 nucleotides align to TRBD2. J was trimmed by 7 bases and V by 0 bases; bases with no gene match: 5. The germline V gene encodes CDR1 LGHDT and CDR2 YNNKEL (reference sequence). This CDR3 is 17 amino acids long. The chain's CDR3 is CASSQDSGTSGGNEQFF. The CDR3 coding sequence is TGTGCCAGCAGCCAAGACTCTGGGACTAGCGGGGGAAATGAGCAGTTCTTC.

A few counts support this clonotype. The V and J genes are TRBV7-2 and TRBJ2-5; 13 nucleotides align to TRBD2. This CDR3 has 16 amino acids. CDR1 and CDR2 (germline): SGHTA, FQGNSA. Unmatched junction bases numbered 7, after V lost 5 bases and J lost 4 bases. CDR3 DNA sequence: TGTGCCAGCAGCCCTTCGACTAGCGGGAGGTTAGAGACCCAGTACTTC. This sequence encodes CASSPSTSGRLETQYF.

This clonotype has more than one count but fewer than ten. The chain has TRBV11-3 and TRBJ2-1, with unresolved D. V was pared by 1 base and J by 5 bases, with 15 bases between. Germline V gives CDR1 SGHNT, CDR2 YENEEA. CDR3 length: 16 amino acids. Written as DNA, the CDR3 is TGTGCCAGCAGCTTAGGTTTCGGCGGAATCCACAATGAGCAGTTCTTC. This codes for CASSLGFGGIHNEQFF.

This clonotype was seen a handful of times. The chain is built from TRBV24-1 and TRBJ2-7, with D perhaps TRBD2 (5 bases). Trimming took 3 bases from V and 4 from J, leaving 6 bases between them. The length of the CDR3 is 12 residues. CDR1 is KGHDR and CDR2 is SFDVKD in the germline V gene. CDR3 region: CATSDGGYEQYF. As DNA, the CDR3 is TGTGCCACCAGTGATGGAGGTTACGAGCAGTACTTC.

This clonotype was seen a handful of times. The chain links TRBV20-1 to TRBJ2-7; tentative D call: TRBD2 (6 bases). V was trimmed by 5 bases and J by 4 bases, leaving 18 bases between them. Germline V CDR1 and CDR2: DFQATT, SNEGSKA (reference sequence). The CDR3 length is 14 residues. The CDR3: CSADGGGARYEQYF. Here the CDR3 DNA reads TGCAGTGCTGACGGCGGCGGGGCTAGGTACGAGCAGTACTTC.

The gene calls are TRBV2 and TRBJ2-1; 9 bases are a match to TRBD1. Germline loops: CDR1 SNHLY, CDR2 FYNNEI. The V and J ends lost 4 bases and 6 bases, in that order; junction bases with no gene match: 7. The CDR3 is 15 amino acids. The CDR3 is CASSGDRARSNEQFF. The CDR3, as DNA: TGTGCCAGCAGTGGGGACAGGGCCCGCTCCAATGAGCAGTTCTTC.

This clonotype came up a few times. The chain employs TRBV7-2 and TRBJ1-6; D remains ambiguous. Germline values: CDR1 SGHTA, CDR2 FQGNSA. The CDR3 covers 20 residues. V was pared by 2 bases and J by 0 bases, with 20 bases between. The CDR3 region has the DNA TGTGCCAGCAGCTTACGACTGGGCCCACAGCTTAACTCCTATAATTCACCCCTCCACTTT. This codes for CASSLRLGPQLNSYNSPLHF.

This CDR3 is CASSPNTIYEQYF. The CDR3 DNA follows: TGTGCCAGCAGTCCCAATACGATCTACGAGCAGTACTTC. The V call is TRBV12-3 or TRBV12-4, the J call TRBJ2-7; no definite D call. The V and J ends lost 5 bases and 3 bases respectively, with 11 bases between them. The CDR3 loop spans 13 amino acids.

This clonotype was found many times. The chain couples TRBV5-4 to TRBJ2-5; 8 bases agree with TRBD2. Looked up from germline, CDR1 is SGHNT and CDR2 is YYREEE (reference sequence). The CDR3 loop spans 13 amino acids. V lost 5 bases to trimming and J lost 8 bases; unmatched junction nucleotides: 8. The CDR3 DNA sequence: TGTGCCAGCAGTAAAGCGGGAGTGAATACCCAGTACTTC. Protein sequence: CASSKAGVNTQYF. The entire variable domain, with the rest obtained from reference TRBV5-4 and TRBJ2-5, is as follows: ETGVTQSPTHLIKTRGQQVTLRCSSQSGHNTVSWYQQALGQGPQFIFQYYREEENGRGNFPPRFSGLQFPNYSSELNVNALELDDSALYLCASSKAGVNTQYFGPGTRLLVL.

This clonotype was detected only a few times. The chain recombines TRBV20-1 with TRBJ2-1; TRBD1 aligns across 10 bases. With V trimmed by 5 bases and J by 1 base, 11 bases remained unmatched. The CDR3 has 17 residues. Germline-derived CDR1 and CDR2 are DFQATT and SNEGSKA (reference sequence). CDR3 sequence (DNA): TGCAGTGCTGACCGGGACAGGGGATTAGGGTCCTACAATGAGCAGTTCTTC. This encodes CSADRDRGLGSYNEQFF.

This chain connects TRBV29-1 to TRBJ2-1; D gene ambiguous. V gave up 4 bases and J gave up 7 bases, with 11 bases separating them. CDR1 and CDR2 (germline): SQVTM, ANQGSEA. The CDR3 totals 12 residues. CDR3 DNA sequence: TGCAGCGTTGGATCCCCCTGGAATGAGCAGTTCTTC. It encodes CSVGSPWNEQFF.

The chain recombines TRBV30 with TRBJ2-1, with 11 bases matching TRBD2. Germline V lookup: CDR1 GTSNPN, CDR2 SVGIG (reference sequence). The CDR3 extends over 16 amino acids. V shed 1 base and J 3 bases; nucleotides not matched to a gene: 5. The CDR3 nucleotides read TGTGCCTGGAGTGCTTTGACTAGCGGGGACTACAATGAGCAGTTCTTC. Translation: CAWSALTSGDYNEQFF.

The sample holds a few counts of this clonotype. V gene TRBV15 combines with J gene TRBJ2-5; D gene unclear. Germline lookup yields CDR1 LNHNV and CDR2 YYDKDF (reference sequence). The CDR3 covers 12 residues. The V end was cut by 0 bases, the J end by 2 bases, with 1 base between. Written as DNA, the CDR3 is TGTGCCACCAGCAGAGAACAAGAGACCCAGTACTTC. Protein: CATSREQETQYF.

This sequence joins TRBV4-2 and TRBJ2-3; 11 bases match TRBD2. The V gene end was trimmed by 3 bases and the J gene end by 4 bases; junction bases not matched to a gene: 18. This CDR3 has 20 amino acids. Per the germline V gene, CDR1 is LGHNA and CDR2 is YNFKEQ. DNA of the CDR3: TGTGCCAGCAGCCATTTAACACTAGCGGGAGCAAAGTCCGCTCCAGATACGCAGTATTTT. Its translation is CASSHLTLAGAKSAPDTQYF.

This rearrangement joins TRBV6-5 to TRBJ1-2; D perhaps matches TRBD1 (5 bases). CDR3 length equals 13 residues. The V gene lost 4 bases and the J gene lost 2 bases, with 8 bases spanning the gap. Germline V gene data show CDR1 as MNHEY and CDR2 as SVGAGI. CDR3 sequence (DNA): TGTGCCAGCAGTTCTCCAGGGAACTATGGCTACACCTTC. It translates to CASSSPGNYGYTF.

This chain joins TRBV11-2 and TRBJ2-3; 10 bases map to TRBD2. This CDR3 is built from 17 residues. Germline CDR1 and CDR2: SGHAT and FQNNGV. V was pared by 4 bases and J by 3 bases, with 10 bases of the junction left unmatched. The CDR3 loop is CASSSILAGRETDTQYF. DNA for the CDR3: TGTGCCAGCAGCTCGATACTAGCGGGGAGGGAAACAGATACGCAGTATTTT.

This chain connects TRBV5-4 to TRBJ2-5; unclear D gene. Trimming pared 4 bases from V and 5 bases from J, leaving 15 bases between. This CDR3 comprises 14 residues. Germline CDR1 reads SGHNT; CDR2 reads YYREEE (reference sequence). The CDR3 here is CASSQPIQAETQYF. In nucleotides, the CDR3 is TGTGCCAGCAGCCAGCCTATACAAGCCGAGACCCAGTACTTC.